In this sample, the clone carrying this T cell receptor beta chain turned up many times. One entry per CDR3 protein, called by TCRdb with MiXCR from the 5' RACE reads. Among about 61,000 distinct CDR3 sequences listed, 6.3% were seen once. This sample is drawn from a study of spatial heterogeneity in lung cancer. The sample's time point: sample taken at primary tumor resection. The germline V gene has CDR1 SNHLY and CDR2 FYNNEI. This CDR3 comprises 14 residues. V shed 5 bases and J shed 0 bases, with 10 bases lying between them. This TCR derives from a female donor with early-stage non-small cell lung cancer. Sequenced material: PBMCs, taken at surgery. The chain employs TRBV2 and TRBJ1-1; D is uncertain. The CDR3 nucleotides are TGTGCCAGCAGTCAGGAGCTACTGAACACTGAAGCTTTCTTT. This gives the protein CASSQELLNTEAFF.